This T cell receptor (beta chain) was identified in a study of T cells in Graves' hyperthyroidism and ophthalmopathy. V lost 3 bases and J lost 5, with 14 bases in between. Per the germline V gene, CDR1 is MNHEY and CDR2 is SMNVEV (reference sequence). The CDR3 extends over 14 amino acids. This clonotype was counted at least ten times. Researchers amplified the TCR beta CDR3 regions from RNA transcripts. First-round RT-PCR of the TCR CDR3 relied on the HTBI primer set. TCRdb fed the multiplex PCR reads into MiXCR, producing one record per CDR3 protein. The table has more than 350,000 distinct CDR3 sequences, roughly 15% seen once.

V usage is TRBV27 and J usage is TRBJ2-7, with D perhaps being TRBD1 or TRBD2 (6 bases each). The sequence was obtained from a woman under 40 with Graves' hyperthyroidism that later progressed to Graves' ophthalmopathy. The specimen was blood. The CDR3 spells CASSFGGLVHEQYF. CDR3 coding DNA: TGTGCCAGCAGTTTTGGGGGGCTAGTGCACGAGCAGTACTTC.